This T cell receptor (beta chain) was sequenced in a study of blood T cell repertoires in COVID-19. The method was immunoSEQ multiplex PCR; TCRdb's version includes in-frame clones alone and lacks a portion of them. The table has about 250,000 clones, 70% to 90% seen once. Germline V gene sequence: CDR1 SGHNT, CDR2 YENEEA. With 3 bases clipped from V and 5 bases from J, the junction kept 11 bases outside the gene matches. The CDR3 has 17 residues. The receptor was isolated from a woman aged 40 to 50 who had recovered from COVID-19. The sample consisted of peripheral blood. The chain is built from TRBV11-3 and TRBJ2-1; TRBD2 matches at 9 bases. The CDR3 is CASSFVGSGRTNNEQFF. The CDR3 nucleotides read TGTGCCAGCAGCTTCGTGGGGAGCGGGAGGACGAACAATGAGCAGTTCTTC. Complete variable domain (other parts from reference TRBV11-3 and TRBJ2-1): EAGVVQSPRYKIIEKKQPVAFWCNPISGHNTLYWYLQNLGQGPELLIRYENEEAVDDSQLPKDRFSAERLKGVDSTLKIQPAELGDSAVYLCASSFVGSGRTNNEQFFGPGTRLTVL.